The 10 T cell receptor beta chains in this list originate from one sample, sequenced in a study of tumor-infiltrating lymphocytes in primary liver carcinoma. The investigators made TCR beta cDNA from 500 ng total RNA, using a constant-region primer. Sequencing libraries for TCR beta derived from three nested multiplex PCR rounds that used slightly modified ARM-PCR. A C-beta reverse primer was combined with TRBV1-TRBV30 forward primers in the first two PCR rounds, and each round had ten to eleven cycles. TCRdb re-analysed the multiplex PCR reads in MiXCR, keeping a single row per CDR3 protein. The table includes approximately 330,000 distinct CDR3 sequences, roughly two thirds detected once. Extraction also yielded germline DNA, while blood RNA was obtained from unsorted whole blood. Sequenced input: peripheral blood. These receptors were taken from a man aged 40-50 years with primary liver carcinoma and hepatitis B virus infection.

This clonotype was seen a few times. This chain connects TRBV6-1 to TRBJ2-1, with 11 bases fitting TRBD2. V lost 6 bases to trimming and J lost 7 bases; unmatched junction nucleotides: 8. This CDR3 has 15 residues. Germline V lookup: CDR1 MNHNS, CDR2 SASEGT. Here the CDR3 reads CASRASVAGGNEQFF. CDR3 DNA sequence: TGTGCCAGCAGGGCCTCTGTAGCGGGAGGGAATGAGCAGTTCTTC.

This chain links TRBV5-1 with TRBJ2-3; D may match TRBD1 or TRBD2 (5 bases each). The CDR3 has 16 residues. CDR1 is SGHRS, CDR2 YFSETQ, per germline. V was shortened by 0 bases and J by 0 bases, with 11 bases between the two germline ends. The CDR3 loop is CASSLERGVSTDTQYF. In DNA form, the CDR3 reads TGCGCCAGCAGCTTGGAAAGGGGAGTAAGCACAGATACGCAGTATTTT.

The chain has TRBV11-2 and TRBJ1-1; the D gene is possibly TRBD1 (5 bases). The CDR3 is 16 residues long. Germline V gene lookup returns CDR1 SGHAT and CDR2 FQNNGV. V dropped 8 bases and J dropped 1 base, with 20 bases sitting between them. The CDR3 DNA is TGTGCCAGCTTAGATGGACTCGGGGCCTCGAACACTGAAGCTTTCTTT. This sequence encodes CASLDGLGASNTEAFF.

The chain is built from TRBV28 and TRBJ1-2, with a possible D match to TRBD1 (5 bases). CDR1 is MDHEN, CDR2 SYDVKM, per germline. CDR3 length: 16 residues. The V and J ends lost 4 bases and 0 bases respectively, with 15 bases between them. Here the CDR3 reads CASSSSQAYTNYGYTF. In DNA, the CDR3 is TGTGCCAGCAGTTCATCACAGGCCTACACTAACTATGGCTACACCTTC.

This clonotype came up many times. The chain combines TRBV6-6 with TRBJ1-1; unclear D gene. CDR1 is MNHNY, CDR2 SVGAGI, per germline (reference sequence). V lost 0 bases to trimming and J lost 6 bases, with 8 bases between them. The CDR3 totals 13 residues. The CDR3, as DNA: TGTGCCAGCAGTTACTCGTTATCCTCTGAAGCTTTCTTT. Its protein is CASSYSLSSEAFF.

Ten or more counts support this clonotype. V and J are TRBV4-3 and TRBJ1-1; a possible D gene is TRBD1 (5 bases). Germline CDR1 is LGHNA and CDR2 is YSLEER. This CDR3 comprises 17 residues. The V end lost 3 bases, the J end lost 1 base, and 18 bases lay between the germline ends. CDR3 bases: TGCGCCAGCAGCCACCAAAGCCGAGGGACGGGGAACACTGAAGCTTTCTTT. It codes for CASSHQSRGTGNTEAFF.

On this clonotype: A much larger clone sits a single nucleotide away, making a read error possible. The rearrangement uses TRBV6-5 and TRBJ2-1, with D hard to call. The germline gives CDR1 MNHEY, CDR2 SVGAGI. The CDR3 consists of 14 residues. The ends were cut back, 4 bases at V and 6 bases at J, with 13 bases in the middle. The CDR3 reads CASSFMKSANEQFF. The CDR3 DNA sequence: TGTGCCAGCAGTTTCATGAAGAGTGCCAATGAGCAGTTCTTC.

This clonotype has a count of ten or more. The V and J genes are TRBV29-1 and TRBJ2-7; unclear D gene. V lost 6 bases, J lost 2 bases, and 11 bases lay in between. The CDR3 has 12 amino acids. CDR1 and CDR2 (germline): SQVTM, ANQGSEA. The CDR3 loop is CSVTGPTYEQYF. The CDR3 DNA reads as TGCAGCGTAACGGGTCCTACCTACGAGCAGTACTTC.

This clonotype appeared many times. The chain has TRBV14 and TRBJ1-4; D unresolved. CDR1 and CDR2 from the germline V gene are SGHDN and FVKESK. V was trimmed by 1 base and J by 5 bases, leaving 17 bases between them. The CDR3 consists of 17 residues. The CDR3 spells CASSQGVGLPRNEKLFF. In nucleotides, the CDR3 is TGTGCCAGCAGCCAAGGTGTAGGCCTTCCAAGAAATGAAAAACTGTTTTTT.

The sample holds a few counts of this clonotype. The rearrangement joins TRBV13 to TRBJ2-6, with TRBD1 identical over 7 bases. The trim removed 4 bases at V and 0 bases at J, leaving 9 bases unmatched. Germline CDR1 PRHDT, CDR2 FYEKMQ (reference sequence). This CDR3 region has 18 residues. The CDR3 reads CASSSHGQANSGANVLTF. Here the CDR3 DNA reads TGTGCCAGCAGCTCCCACGGACAGGCGAACTCTGGGGCCAACGTCCTGACTTTC.